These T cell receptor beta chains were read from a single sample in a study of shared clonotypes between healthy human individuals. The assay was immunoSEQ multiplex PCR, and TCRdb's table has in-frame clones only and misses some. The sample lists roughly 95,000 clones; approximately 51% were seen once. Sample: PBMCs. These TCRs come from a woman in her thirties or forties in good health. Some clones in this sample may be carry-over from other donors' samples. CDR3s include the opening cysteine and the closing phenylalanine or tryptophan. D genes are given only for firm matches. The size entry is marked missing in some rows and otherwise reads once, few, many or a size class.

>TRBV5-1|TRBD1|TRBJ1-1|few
CASSWTGGSGEAFF
TGCGCCAGCAGTTGGACAGGAGGGTCTGGGGAAGCTTTCTTT
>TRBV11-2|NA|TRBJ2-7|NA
CASSPQQRSSEQYF
TGTGCCAGCAGCCCCCAACAGCGTTCCAGCGAGCAGTACTTC
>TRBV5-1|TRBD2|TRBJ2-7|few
CASSLELAGPYEQYF
TGCGCCAGCAGCTTGGAACTAGCGGGACCCTACGAGCAGTACTTC
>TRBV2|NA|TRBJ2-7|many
CATSTVFSYEQYF
TGTGCCACCTCGACAGTGTTCTCCTACGAGCAGTACTTC
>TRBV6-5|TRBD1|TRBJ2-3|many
CASSIGQGATDTQYF
TGTGCCAGCAGTATAGGACAGGGGGCTACAGATACGCAGTATTTT
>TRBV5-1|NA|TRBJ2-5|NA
CASSLVPGVQETQYF
TGCGCCAGCAGCTTGGTTCCAGGGGTACAAGAGACCCAGTACTTC
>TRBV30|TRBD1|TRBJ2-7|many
CAWNRGITYEQYF
TGTGCCTGGAACAGGGGGATAACCTACGAGCAGTACTTC
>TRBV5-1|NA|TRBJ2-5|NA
CASSPGGQGGVWETQYF
TGCGCCAGCAGCCCCGGCGGGCAGGGGGGCGTGTGGGAGACCCAGTACTTC
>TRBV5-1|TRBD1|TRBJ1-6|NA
CASSEDRADSPLHF
TGCGCCAGCAGCGAGGACAGGGCTGATTCACCCCTCCACTTT
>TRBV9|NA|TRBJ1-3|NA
CASSGRQSVGDTIYF
TGTGCCAGCAGCGGTCGGCAGTCCGTGGGGGACACCATATATTTT
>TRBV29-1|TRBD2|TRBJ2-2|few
CSVEFGRSGTGELFF
TGCAGCGTTGAATTCGGGAGGTCCGGCACCGGGGAGCTGTTTTTT
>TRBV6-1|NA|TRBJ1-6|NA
CASRDLADHSPLHF
TGTGCCAGCAGGGACCTTGCAGATCATTCACCCCTCCACTTT
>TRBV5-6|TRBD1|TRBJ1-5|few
CASSRDRGQPQHF
TGTGCCAGCAGCCGAGACAGGGGTCAGCCCCAGCATTTT
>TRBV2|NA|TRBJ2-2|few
CASSVGQGDTGELFF
TGTGCCAGCAGTGTCGGTCAGGGTGACACCGGGGAGCTGTTTTTT
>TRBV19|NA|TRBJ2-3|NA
CASSGTLATDTQYF
TGTGCCAGTAGTGGAACGCTAGCCACAGATACGCAGTATTTT
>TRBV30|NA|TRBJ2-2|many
CAWTGNTGELFF
TGTGCCTGGACAGGGAACACCGGGGAGCTGTTTTTT
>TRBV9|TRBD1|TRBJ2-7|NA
CASSPGTGPYEQYF
TGTGCCAGCTCCCCCGGGACAGGGCCCTACGAGCAGTACTTC
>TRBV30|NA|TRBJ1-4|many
CAWGGGVEEKLFF
TGTGCCTGGGGTGGAGGGGTTGAGGAAAAACTGTTTTTT
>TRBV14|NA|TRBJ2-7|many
CASSQDLGPYLPYEQYF
TGTGCCAGCAGCCAAGATCTTGGGCCCTACCTTCCGTACGAGCAGTACTTC
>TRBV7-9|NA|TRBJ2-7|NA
CASSLSMGGSYEQYF
TGTGCCAGCAGCCTGTCCATGGGCGGGTCCTACGAGCAGTACTTC
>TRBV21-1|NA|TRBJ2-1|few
CASSPFNSGDEQFF
TGTGCCAGCAGCCCCTTTAATTCTGGGGATGAGCAGTTCTTC
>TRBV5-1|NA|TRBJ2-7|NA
CASSLGAESYEQYF
TGCGCCAGCAGCTTGGGAGCGGAGAGCTACGAGCAGTACTTC
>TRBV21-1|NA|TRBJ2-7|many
CASSKGAGVYSGQYF
TGTGCCAGCAGCAAAGGCGCCGGGGTCTACTCGGGGCAGTACTTC